The 25 T cell receptor beta chains below all came from one sample that was sequenced in a study of blood T cell repertoires in COVID-19. Produced via immunoSEQ multiplex PCR; TCRdb's table is partial and in-frame only. The sample has fewer than 150,000 clones; about 80% are singletons. Sequenced: peripheral blood. Receptors were obtained from a human donor in a cohort sampled during active COVID-19.

This clone was counted a single time. The chain uses TRBV5-1 and TRBJ2-2; 8 bases match TRBD1. The CDR3 runs to 16 residues. CDR1 is SGHRS and CDR2 is YFSETQ in the germline V gene. The J segment lost 2 bases and the V segment lost 3 bases, leaving 6 bases of the junction unmatched. This chain's CDR3 is CASSSGTGKNTGELFF. DNA for the CDR3: TGCGCCAGCAGCTCCGGGACAGGAAAAAACACCGGGGAGCTGTTTTTT.

This clone has just one count. The rearrangement joins TRBV19 to TRBJ1-2; D is possibly TRBD1 (5 bases). From germline, CDR1 is LNHDA and CDR2 SQIVND (reference sequence). CDR3 length: 14 residues. The ends were cut back, 6 bases at V and 5 bases at J, with 16 bases in the middle. In DNA form, the CDR3 reads TGTGCCAGTAGCAACCAGGGTCTTGGGTATGGCTACACCTTC. Amino acid sequence: CASSNQGLGYGYTF.

This clone was observed a handful of times. CDR3 region: CASARREVSYEEQYF. The CDR3, as DNA: TGTGCCAGCGCCAGGCGGGAGGTTAGCTATGAAGAGCAGTACTTC. The chain joins TRBV7-2 to TRBJ2-7; 8 nucleotides agree with TRBD2. Trimming took 8 bases from V and 7 from J; bases not matched to a gene: 16. Germline-derived CDR1 and CDR2 are SGHTA and FQGNSA. The CDR3 extends over 15 amino acids.

The chain joins TRBV6-5 to TRBJ2-2; a possible D gene is TRBD1 (5 bases). The CDR3 extends over 14 amino acids. V dropped 0 bases and J dropped 5 bases, with 7 bases sitting between them. Germline CDR1 is MNHEY and CDR2 is SVGAGI. This chain's CDR3 is CASSYSRGTGELFF. As DNA, the CDR3 is TGTGCCAGCAGTTACTCTAGGGGTACCGGGGAGCTGTTTTTT.

The chain uses TRBV6-1 and TRBJ1-1, with D possibly TRBD1 on 5 matching bases. This CDR3 region has 16 residues. Germline assignment: CDR1 MNHNS and CDR2 SASEGT. With 4 bases removed from V and 3 bases from J, the gap between germline ends came to 18 bases. The CDR3 loop is CASSATRAPWDTEAFF. CDR3 sequence (DNA): TGTGCCAGCAGTGCAACCAGGGCCCCTTGGGACACTGAAGCTTTCTTT.

The chain employs TRBV10-3 and TRBJ1-2; 10 bases are a match to TRBD1. The trim removed 4 bases at V and 6 bases at J, leaving 8 bases unmatched. This CDR3 is built from 15 residues. CDR1 is ENHRY and CDR2 is SYGVKD in the germline V gene. The DNA for the CDR3 is TGTGCCATCAGTGGCTTGGGACAGGGGAACGATGGCTACACCTTC. It codes for CAISGLGQGNDGYTF.

The V gene is TRBV27, the J gene TRBJ1-5; tentatively, D is TRBD1 (5 bases). From germline, CDR1 is MNHEY and CDR2 SMNVEV (reference sequence). Trimming pared 0 bases from V and 3 bases from J, leaving 9 bases between. CDR3 length: 15 amino acids. CDR3 residues: CASSLSRGDNQPQHF. The DNA for the CDR3 is TGTGCCAGCAGTTTATCACGGGGGGACAATCAGCCCCAGCATTTT.

The chain couples TRBV12-3 or TRBV12-4 to TRBJ1-2; no reliable D call. V dropped 6 bases and J dropped 3 bases, with 5 bases sitting between them. This CDR3 region has 11 residues. CDR3 region: CASSRDYGYTF. DNA of the CDR3: TGTGCCAGCAGCCGAGACTATGGCTACACCTTC.

The gene calls are TRBV3-1 (or the pseudogene TRBV3-2) and TRBJ1-3; D is ambiguous. Trimming left V 3 bases short and J 0 bases short, with 6 bases between. This CDR3 spans 14 amino acids. Germline V lookup: CDR1 LGHDT, CDR2 YNNKEL (reference sequence). The CDR3 DNA sequence: TGTGCCAGCAGCCAGTTTCTCTCTGGAAACACCATATATTTT. This codes for CASSQFLSGNTIYF.

This chain uses TRBV5-1 with TRBJ1-1, with a weak D call TRBD1 (6 bases). The germline V gene has CDR1 SGHRS and CDR2 YFSETQ. Trimming took 0 bases from V and 1 from J, leaving 7 bases between them. The CDR3 runs to 14 residues. The CDR3 DNA reads as TGCGCCAGCAGCTTGGACAGGGCGAACACTGAAGCTTTCTTT. This codes for CASSLDRANTEAFF.

The rearrangement uses TRBV6-5 and TRBJ2-7; 7 nucleotides line up with TRBD1. V lost 8 bases, J lost 2 bases, and 9 bases stayed unmatched. Germline CDR1 MNHEY, CDR2 SVGAGI. The CDR3 spans 14 residues. In DNA, the CDR3 is TGTGCCAGCTCGCTCCGGGACAGACCCTACGAGCAGTACTTC. Translated, it gives CASSLRDRPYEQYF.

This chain connects TRBV10-1 to TRBJ2-7, with 7 bases lining up with TRBD2. This CDR3 spans 13 amino acids. V shed 0 bases, J shed 7 bases, and the junction held 3 bases outside the gene matches. Per germline, CDR1 WNHNN and CDR2 SYGVQD (reference sequence). In DNA form, the CDR3 reads TGCGCCAGCAGTGAGTCGACCGGGAGGGAGCAGTACTTC. Amino acid sequence: CASSESTGREQYF.

This chain connects TRBV11-3 to TRBJ2-7, with TRBD2 identical over 11 bases. The trim removed 7 bases at V and 3 bases at J, leaving 11 bases unmatched. The CDR3 has 16 amino acids. Germline CDR1 SGHNT, CDR2 YENEEA. This CDR3 reads CASTPGLAGGSYEQYF. CDR3 sequence (DNA): TGTGCCAGCACCCCTGGGCTAGCGGGGGGAAGCTACGAGCAGTACTTC.

This chain links TRBV2 with TRBJ1-1, with D possibly being TRBD1 (6 bases). The CDR3 has 13 amino acids. V lost 7 bases to trimming and J lost 6 bases, with 15 bases between them. Germline lookup yields CDR1 SNHLY and CDR2 FYNNEI. The CDR3 reads CASIRGSYSEAFF. CDR3 in DNA: TGTGCCAGCATCAGGGGTTCTTACTCTGAAGCTTTCTTT.

The rearrangement links TRBV5-1 to TRBJ1-5; a possible D gene is TRBD1 (6 bases). CDR1 SGHRS and CDR2 YFSETQ come from the germline V gene. Trimming shortened V by 4 bases and J by 1 base, and 15 bases separated the two germline ends. CDR3 length equals 16 residues. The CDR3 region has the DNA TGCGCCAGCAGCCCTGAGGGGGGGATGAGCAATCAGCCCCAGCATTTT. Encoded protein: CASSPEGGMSNQPQHF.

This rearrangement joins TRBV18 to TRBJ1-5; 8 bases line up with TRBD1. This CDR3 contains 15 residues. Germline loops: CDR1 KGHSH, CDR2 LQKENI. Trimming cost V 2 bases and J 6 bases; bases outside gene matches: 6. The CDR3 is CASSPETGVVQPQHF. As DNA, the CDR3 is TGTGCCAGCTCACCAGAGACAGGGGTTGTTCAGCCCCAGCATTTT.

The CDR3 loop is CASSVHLQGSNEAFF. DNA for the CDR3: TGTGCCAGCAGTGTACACCTTCAGGGGAGCAATGAAGCTTTCTTT. The J gene is TRBJ1-1, the V gene TRBV25-1, with TRBD1 as a possible D gene (6 bases). Trimming shortened V by 4 bases and J by 7 bases, and 19 bases separated the two germline ends. From germline, CDR1 is MGHDK and CDR2 SYGVNS. This CDR3 region has 15 residues. The full variable domain, with the rest looked up from reference TRBV25-1 and TRBJ1-1, is EADIYQTPRYLVIGTGKKITLECSQTMGHDKMYWYQQDPGMELHLIHYSYGVNSTEKGDLSSESTVSRIRTEHFPLTLESARPSHTSQYLCASSVHLQGSNEAFFGQGTRLTVV.

The V call is TRBV2, the J call TRBJ2-4; perhaps TRBD2 as D (7 bases). CDR1 and CDR2 from the germline V gene are SNHLY and FYNNEI. V was shortened by 4 bases and J by 4 bases, with 11 bases between the two germline ends. CDR3 length: 14 amino acids. For the CDR3, the DNA is TGTGCCAGCAGTGGAGGGGGGGGTAAAAACATTCAGTACTTC. This gives the protein CASSGGGGKNIQYF.

The chain couples TRBV9 to TRBJ2-2, with a possible D match to TRBD1 (6 bases). Germline CDR1 is SGDLS and CDR2 is YYNGEE. The V end lost 5 bases, the J end lost 6 bases, and 20 bases lay between the germline ends. This CDR3 region has 16 residues. In nucleotides, the CDR3 is TGTGCCAGCAGTCCTCACAGGGAAGGGTGGTCCGGGGAGCTGTTTTTT. It specifies CASSPHREGWSGELFF.

V gene TRBV19 combines with J gene TRBJ2-2; D is possibly TRBD1 (6 bases). CDR1 is LNHDA and CDR2 is SQIVND in the germline V gene (reference sequence). Trimming took off 6 bases at V and 7 bases at J, with 12 bases between the two ends. This CDR3 region has 13 residues. CDR3 protein: CASSDRLHGELFF. In nucleotides, the CDR3 is TGTGCCAGTAGCGACAGGCTTCACGGGGAGCTGTTTTTT. The whole variable domain, filled in from reference TRBV19 and TRBJ2-2, reads DGGITQSPKYLFRKEGQNVTLSCEQNLNHDAMYWYRQDPGQGLRLIYYSQIVNDFQKGDIAEGYSVSREKKESFPLTVTSAQKNPTAFYLCASSDRLHGELFFGEGSRLTVL.

This clone showed up just once. The rearrangement links TRBV2 to TRBJ2-7, with a weak D call TRBD1 (7 bases). V lost 6 bases, J lost 5 bases, and 35 bases lay in between. CDR3 length equals 20 residues. The germline V gene has CDR1 SNHLY and CDR2 FYNNEI. CDR3: CASRNPRDSTIRGRSNEQYF. As DNA, the CDR3 is TGTGCCAGCAGGAATCCCAGGGACAGCACGATTCGGGGGAGGAGTAACGAGCAGTACTTC.

This chain links TRBV7-9 with TRBJ2-7; TRBD1 agrees at 8 bases. With 8 bases clipped from V and 3 bases from J, the junction kept 12 bases outside the gene matches. Germline loops: CDR1 SEHNR, CDR2 FQNEAQ (reference sequence). This CDR3 has 15 amino acids. The CDR3 here is CASSPGGSDYYEQYF. The CDR3 DNA reads TGTGCCAGCTCACCAGGGGGCTCGGACTACTACGAGCAGTACTTC. Full variable domain (rest looked up from reference TRBV7-9 and TRBJ2-7): DTGVSQNPRHKITKRGQNVTFRCDPISEHNRLYWYRQTLGQGPEFLTYFQNEAQLEKSRLLSDRFSAERPKGSFSTLEIQRTEQGDSAMYLCASSPGGSDYYEQYFGPGTRLTVT.

The chain joins TRBV7-2 to TRBJ2-3, with TRBD2 as a possible D gene (6 bases). The CDR3 totals 14 residues. CDR1 is SGHTA, CDR2 FQGNSA, per germline. Trimming stripped 3 bases from V and 2 bases from J, with 9 bases between. The CDR3 region has the DNA TGTGCCAGCAGCTTGTGGGACTTCACAGATACGCAGTATTTT. Protein product: CASSLWDFTDTQYF.

The chain uses TRBV5-1 and TRBJ1-1; 7 bases are shared with TRBD1. The CDR3 has 13 residues. Looked up from germline, CDR1 is SGHRS and CDR2 is YFSETQ. The trim removed 9 bases at V and 3 bases at J, leaving 8 bases unmatched. Here the CDR3 reads CATSTTGDTEAFF. The DNA of the CDR3 is TGCGCCACCAGTACTACAGGGGACACTGAAGCTTTCTTT.

The table lists this clone with a count of one. The rearrangement links TRBV28 to TRBJ2-7; TRBD1 agrees at 11 bases. V trimming: 4 bases; J trimming: 3 bases; junction bases outside the gene matches: 5. The CDR3 is made up of 15 amino acids. CDR1 MDHEN and CDR2 SYDVKM come from the germline V gene. Here the CDR3 reads CASSSGQGGLYEQYF. In DNA form, the CDR3 reads TGTGCCAGCAGTTCGGGACAGGGGGGTCTCTACGAGCAGTACTTC.